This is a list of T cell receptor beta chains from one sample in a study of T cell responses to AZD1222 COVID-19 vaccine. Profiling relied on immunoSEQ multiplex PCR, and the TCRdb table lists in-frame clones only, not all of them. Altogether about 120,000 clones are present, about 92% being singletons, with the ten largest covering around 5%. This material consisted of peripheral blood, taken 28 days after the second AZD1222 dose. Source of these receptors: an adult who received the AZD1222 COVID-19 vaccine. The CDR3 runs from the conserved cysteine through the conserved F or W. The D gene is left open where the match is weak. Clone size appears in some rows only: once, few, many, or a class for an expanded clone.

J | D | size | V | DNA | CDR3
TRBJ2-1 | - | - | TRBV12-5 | TGTGCTAGTGGTACCGGACAAAGCTCCTACAATGAGCAGTTCTTC | CASGTGQSSYNEQFF
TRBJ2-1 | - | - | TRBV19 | TGTGCCAGTAGTGTCCTCAACCTAAATTCGGTTCGGTACAATGAGCAGTTCTTC | CASSVLNLNSVRYNEQFF
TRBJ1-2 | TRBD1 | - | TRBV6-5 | TGTGCCAGCAGTTACGGGGTTCAGGGGGACACTTATGGCTACACCTTC | CASSYGVQGDTYGYTF
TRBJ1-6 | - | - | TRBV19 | TGTGCCAGTAGTATCAGGGTGGGATCACCCCTCCACTTT | CASSIRVGSPLHF
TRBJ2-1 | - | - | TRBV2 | TGTGCCAGCAGTGAAGGGTACAGCTTCAATGAGCAGTTCTTC | CASSEGYSFNEQFF
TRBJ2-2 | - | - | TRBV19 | TGTGCCAGTAGTAGAACACAGGGTGCCGGCGGGGAGCTGTTTTTT | CASSRTQGAGGELFF
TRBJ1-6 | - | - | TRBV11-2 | TGTGCCAGCAGCTTAAGTTCGGCGGGCAGGTCACCCCTCCACTTT | CASSLSSAGRSPLHF
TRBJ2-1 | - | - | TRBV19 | TGTGCCAGTAGCCCCCCGCCGGCCAATGAGCAGTTCTTC | CASSPPPANEQFF
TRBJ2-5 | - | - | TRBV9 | TGTGCCAGCAGCTTCGGGACTCAAGCTAAAGGGACCCAGTACTTC | CASSFGTQAKGTQYF
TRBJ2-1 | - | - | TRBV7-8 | TGTGCCAGCAGTCAGGAGTCCTACAATGAGCAGTTCTTC | CASSQESYNEQFF
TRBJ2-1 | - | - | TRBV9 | TGTGCCAGCAGCGGGGGGCTCGGTAGCGGGTACAATGAGCAGTTCTTC | CASSGGLGSGYNEQFF
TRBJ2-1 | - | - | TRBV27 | TGTGCCAGCAGTTTAATAGGGGATGAGCAGTTCTTC | CASSLIGDEQFF
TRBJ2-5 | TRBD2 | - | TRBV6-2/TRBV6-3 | TGTGCCAGCAGTTTTCCATACGGGGGGGCCCTAGAGACCCAGTACTTC | CASSFPYGGALETQYF
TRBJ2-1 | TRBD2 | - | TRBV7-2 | TGTGCCAGCAGCTTGGTGGGGGGGGTAGATGAGCAGTTCTTC | CASSLVGGVDEQFF
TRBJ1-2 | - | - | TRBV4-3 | TGCGCCAGCAGCCAAGAGGGAGGAGGGGTCTATGGCTACACCTTC | CASSQEGGGVYGYTF
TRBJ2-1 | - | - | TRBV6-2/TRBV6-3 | TGTGCCAGCAGTCGACTCACTACCTACAATGAGCAGTTCTTC | CASSRLTTYNEQFF
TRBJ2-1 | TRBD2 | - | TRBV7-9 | TGTGCCAGCAGCTTAGACGGCGGGAGGGATGAGCAGTTCTTC | CASSLDGGRDEQFF
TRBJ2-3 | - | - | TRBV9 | TGTGCCAGCAGCGCCTCCATGGGGGTCACAGATACGCAGTATTTT | CASSASMGVTDTQYF
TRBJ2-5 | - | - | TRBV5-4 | TGTGCCAGCAGCTTGGATCGGGAGACCCAGTACTTC | CASSLDRETQYF
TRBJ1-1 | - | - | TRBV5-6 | TGTGCCAGCAGCTTGACGGAAGCTGAAGCTTTCTTT | CASSLTEAEAFF
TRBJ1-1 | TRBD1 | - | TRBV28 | TGTGCCAGCAGTTTACTTAGGCACAGGGGAAAAGGGAGGACTGAAGCTTTCTTT | CASSLLRHRGKGRTEAFF
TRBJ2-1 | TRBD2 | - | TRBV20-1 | TGCAGTGCTAGTGGACGACTAGCGGGAATCGGTGAGCAGTTCTTC | CSASGRLAGIGEQFF
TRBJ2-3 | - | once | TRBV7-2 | TGTGCCAGCAGCCCAGACACAGATACGCAGTATTTT | CASSPDTDTQYF
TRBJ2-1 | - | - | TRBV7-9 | TGTGCCAGCAGCTTAGGGGGAACAGGGAATGAGCAGTTCTTC | CASSLGGTGNEQFF
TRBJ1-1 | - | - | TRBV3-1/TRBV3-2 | TGTGCCAGCAGCCATCAGGTATCTACTGAAGCTTTCTTT | CASSHQVSTEAFF
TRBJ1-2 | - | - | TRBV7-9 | TGTGCCAGCAGCTTCATGGCTAACTATGGCTACACCTTC | CASSFMANYGYTF
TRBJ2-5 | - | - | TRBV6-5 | TGTGCCAGCCACACACGCCTTGGAGAAGAGACCCAGTACTTC | CASHTRLGEETQYF
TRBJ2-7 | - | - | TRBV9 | TGTGCCAGCAGCGCCGAGAGCGTGGGGGAGCAGTACTTC | CASSAESVGEQYF
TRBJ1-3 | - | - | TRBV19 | TGTGCCAGTAGTATCTCTCTCTCTGGAAACACCATATATTTT | CASSISLSGNTIYF
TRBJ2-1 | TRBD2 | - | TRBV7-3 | TGTGCCAGCAGCCATACCCCACAACTAGCGGGAGACCCTAATGAGCAGTTCTTC | CASSHTPQLAGDPNEQFF
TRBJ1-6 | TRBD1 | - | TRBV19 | TGTGCCAGTAGTGGGGGACAGGGTTTTTCACCCCTCCACTTT | CASSGGQGFSPLHF
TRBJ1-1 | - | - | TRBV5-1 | TGCGCCAGCAGCCTGGGGACGGTGAACACTGAAGCTTTCTTT | CASSLGTVNTEAFF
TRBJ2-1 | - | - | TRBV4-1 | TGCGCCAGCAGCCAAGGAGGTACGGATGAGCAGTTCTTC | CASSQGGTDEQFF
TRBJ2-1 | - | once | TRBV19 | TGTGCCAGTAGTATCCCGCAGGGTAAGGGGGATGAGCAGTTCTTC | CASSIPQGKGDEQFF
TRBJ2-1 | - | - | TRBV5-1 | TGCGCCAGTTCCACCTCCGGGACCAACTACAATGAGCAGTTCTTC | CASSTSGTNYNEQFF
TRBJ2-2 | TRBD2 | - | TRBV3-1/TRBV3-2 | TGTGCCAGCAGCTTGGGGACTAGCGGGAGCTCTGGCGGGGAGCTGTTTTTT | CASSLGTSGSSGGELFF
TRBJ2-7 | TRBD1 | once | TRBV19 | TGTGCCAGTAGTATAGCGGTGACAGGGGGCTTCTCCTACGAGCAGTACTTC | CASSIAVTGGFSYEQYF
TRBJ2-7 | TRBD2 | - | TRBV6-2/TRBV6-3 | TGTGCCAGCAGTTACGGTCCGGGAGGGGACTACGAGCAGTACTTC | CASSYGPGGDYEQYF
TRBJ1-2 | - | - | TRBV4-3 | TGCGCCAGCAGCCAAGATCTCGTAGGGAACTATGGCTACACCTTC | CASSQDLVGNYGYTF
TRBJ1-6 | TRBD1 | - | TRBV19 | TGTGCCAGTAGTGGCTTGGACAGGTCCAATTCACCCCTCCACTTT | CASSGLDRSNSPLHF
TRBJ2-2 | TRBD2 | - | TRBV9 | TGTGCCAGCAGCCCCGGACTAGCGGGAAACACCGGGGAGCTGTTTTTT | CASSPGLAGNTGELFF
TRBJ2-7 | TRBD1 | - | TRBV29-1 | TGCAGCGTTGCCGGGACAGATAACTACGAGCAGTACTTC | CSVAGTDNYEQYF
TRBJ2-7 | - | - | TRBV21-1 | TGTGCCAGCAGCACCCTGGGAGGCGGGAGGGCCGAGGAGCAGTACTTC | CASSTLGGGRAEEQYF
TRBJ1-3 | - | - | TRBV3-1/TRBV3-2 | TGTGCCAGCAGCCTCCGGTCGGTGTTTGGAAACACCATATATTTT | CASSLRSVFGNTIYF
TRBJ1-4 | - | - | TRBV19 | TGTGCCAGTAGTATAGAGGGTGAAAAACTGTTTTTT | CASSIEGEKLFF
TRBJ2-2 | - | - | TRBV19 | TGTGCCAGTACGTCACAGGGAATCGGGGAGCTGTTTTTT | CASTSQGIGELFF
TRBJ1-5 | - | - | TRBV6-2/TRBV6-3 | TGTGCCAGCAGTTACTTACCAGGGGGCAATCAGCCCCAGCATTTT | CASSYLPGGNQPQHF
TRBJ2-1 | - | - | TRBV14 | TGTGCCAGCAGCCAATGGACACCTAGCTCCTACAATGAGCAGTTCTTC | CASSQWTPSSYNEQFF
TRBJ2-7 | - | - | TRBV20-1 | TGCAGTGCTAGTCTCACGGGCAGGGGAAACGAGCAGTACTTC | CSASLTGRGNEQYF
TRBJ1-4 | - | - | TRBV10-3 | TGTGCCAACAGACAGGACTTAAATGAAAAACTGTTTTTT | CANRQDLNEKLFF
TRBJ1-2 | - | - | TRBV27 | TGTGCCAGCAGTCCCGAACCGGGGGGGGGCGCGAAATCTGCGTTGTATGGCTACACCTTC | CASSPEPGGGAKSALYGYTF
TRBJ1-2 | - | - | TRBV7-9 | TGTGCCAGCAGCTTAGGGTCCCAGGTTGGCTACACCTTC | CASSLGSQVGYTF